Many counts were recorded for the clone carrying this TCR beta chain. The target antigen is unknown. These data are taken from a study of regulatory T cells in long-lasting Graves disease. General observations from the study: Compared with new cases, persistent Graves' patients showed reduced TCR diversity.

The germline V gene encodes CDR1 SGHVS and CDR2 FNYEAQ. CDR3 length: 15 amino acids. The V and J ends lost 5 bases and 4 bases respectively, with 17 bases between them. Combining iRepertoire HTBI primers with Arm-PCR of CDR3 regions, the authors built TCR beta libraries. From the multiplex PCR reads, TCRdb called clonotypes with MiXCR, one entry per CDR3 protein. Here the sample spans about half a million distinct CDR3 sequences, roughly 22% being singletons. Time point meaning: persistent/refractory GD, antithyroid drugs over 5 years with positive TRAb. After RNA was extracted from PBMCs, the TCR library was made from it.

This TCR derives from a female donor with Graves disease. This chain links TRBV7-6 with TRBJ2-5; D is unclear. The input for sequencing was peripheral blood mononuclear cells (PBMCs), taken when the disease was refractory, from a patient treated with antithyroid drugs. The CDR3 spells CASSKDGKPGETQYF. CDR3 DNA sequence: TGTGCCAGCAGCAAGGACGGAAAACCGGGAGAGACCCAGTACTTC. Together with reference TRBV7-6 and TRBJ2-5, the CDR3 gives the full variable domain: GAGVSQSPRYKVTKRGQDVALRCDPISGHVSLYWYRQALGQGPEFLTYFNYEAQQDKSGLPNDRFSAERPEGSISTLTIQRTEQRDSAMYRCASSKDGKPGETQYFGPGTRLLVL.